Below are 5 T cell receptor beta chains sequenced from a single sample in a study of Tregs in tolerant kidney transplant recipients. Recipients received nonmyeloablative bone marrow transplants from related graft donors, with transient mixed chimerism. Clones were sequenced by immunoSEQ multiplex PCR, and TCRdb holds only the in-frame ones, with some missing. This repertoire shows roughly 20,000 clones, around 85% found once; its top ten account for about 23%. Here the sequenced sample was CD8+ T cells from blood (PBMCs), taken 6 months after the transplant. These receptors were collected from a human patient who received a combined kidney and bone marrow transplant. Some T cells here may be from the graft donor.

The V and J genes are TRBV4-2 and TRBJ2-1; TRBD2 matches at 8 bases. V lost 2 bases and J lost 6; bases outside the gene matches: 6. Germline V lookup: CDR1 LGHNA, CDR2 YNFKEQ. The CDR3 is 15 amino acids. The CDR3 DNA sequence: TGTGCCAGCAGCCAACTTATAGCGGGAATCAATGAGCAGTTCTTC. Residues: CASSQLIAGINEQFF.

V usage is TRBV5-4 and J usage is TRBJ1-2, with 8 bases lining up with TRBD1. Germline trimming cut 6 bases from V and 0 bases from J; bases unmatched to any gene: 7. The germline gives CDR1 SGHNT, CDR2 YYREEE (reference sequence). CDR3 size: 15 residues. CDR3 in DNA: TGTGCCAGCACCCGCAGGGGGCAAACTAACTATGGCTACACCTTC. As protein: CASTRRGQTNYGYTF.

This sequence joins TRBV19 and TRBJ1-2; 8 nucleotides agree with TRBD1. The CDR3 covers 14 residues. The germline gives CDR1 LNHDA, CDR2 SQIVND (reference sequence). The V segment lost 7 bases and the J segment 8 bases; nucleotides outside the gene matches: 12. CDR3 amino acids: CASTRAGGGGGYTF. The CDR3 DNA reads as TGTGCCAGTACCCGGGCAGGGGGCGGTGGGGGCTACACCTTC.

The chain recombines TRBV28 with TRBJ2-6; weak D call: TRBD2 (5 bases). The V gene's germline CDR1 is MDHEN and CDR2 SYDVKM. The CDR3 totals 17 residues. Trimming cost V 2 bases and J 2 bases, with 13 bases left between them. The CDR3 nucleotides read TGTGCCAGCAGTTTACCCAGGAGGAAGGCTGGGGCCAACGTCCTGACTTTC. It is translated as CASSLPRRKAGANVLTF.

The chain is built from TRBV9 and TRBJ2-5; TRBD2 matches at 12 bases. The CDR3 contains 15 residues. V was pared by 4 bases and J by 3 bases, with 4 bases of the junction left unmatched. The germline V gene encodes CDR1 SGDLS and CDR2 YYNGEE. Here the CDR3 reads CASSNRLAGEETQYF. The CDR3, as DNA: TGTGCCAGCAGCAATCGACTAGCGGGAGAAGAGACCCAGTACTTC.